Detailed here is one T cell receptor beta chain. Its antigen remains unknown. The record originates from a study of immune evolution from preneoplasia to lung adenocarcinoma. Study findings and constraints: Highest clonality occurred in KRAS-mutant, not EGFR-mutant or double wild-type, nodules. Top clone share appeared to fall from AAH through AIS, MIA, adenocarcinoma.

The germline V gene encodes CDR1 LGHNA and CDR2 YSLEER. CDR3 length: 16 residues. The V end was cut by 1 base, the J end by 4 bases, with 16 bases between. Between 2014 and 2017, patients underwent resection in Japan or China. TCRdb's copy holds only in-frame clones and misses some; the assay was immunoSEQ multiplex PCR. The profile shows about 5,600 clones, over 70% of them singletons. The sample comprised FFPE lung adenocarcinoma in situ tissue. This chain links TRBV4-3 with TRBJ1-2; D perhaps matches TRBD1 (5 bases). The clonotype comes from a person aged 60-79 years with lung adenocarcinoma. CDR3 sequence reads: CASSQGEVGTSYGYTF. The CDR3, as DNA: TGCGCCAGCAGCCAAGGGGAGGTGGGGACCTCCTATGGCTACACCTTC.